The 20 T cell receptor beta chains below all came from one sample that was sequenced in a study of cytomegalovirus exposure and HLA in healthy donors. Use of 60 Vbeta and 13 Jbeta primers characterized the PCR. Assay used: immunoSEQ multiplex PCR; TCRdb lists only in-frame clones, some missing. Here the sample spans roughly 100,000 clones, 70% to 90% being singletons. Sequences were obtained from PBMCs. These receptor sequences come from a middle-aged man in good health and CMV-seronegative.

V usage is TRBV19 and J usage is TRBJ2-3; the match to TRBD2 covers 9 bases. Trimming at V came to 7 bases and at J to 8 bases, leaving 10 bases not matched to a gene. This CDR3 region has 14 residues. CDR1 and CDR2 from the germline V gene are LNHDA and SQIVND (reference sequence). CDR3 protein: CASTPSGAGGTQYF. CDR3 nucleotide sequence: TGTGCCAGTACGCCTAGCGGGGCTGGGGGTACGCAGTATTTT.

This clone was seen a handful of times. This chain uses TRBV18 with TRBJ2-7, with D hard to call. In germline, CDR1 is KGHSH, CDR2 LQKENI. There are 15 residues in the CDR3. The germline V and J ends were trimmed by 5 bases and 1 base, with 15 bases remaining between them. CDR3 bases: TGTGCCAGCTCATCTTACACTGGGCTTTCCTACGAGCAGTACTTC. Protein: CASSSYTGLSYEQYF.

The chain combines TRBV7-8 with TRBJ1-2; 10 nucleotides line up with TRBD1. The CDR3 extends over 14 amino acids. The V and J ends lost 2 bases and 8 bases, in that order; junction bases with no gene match: 5. In germline, CDR1 is SGHVS, CDR2 FQNEAQ. In DNA, the CDR3 is TGTGCCAGCAGCTTAAGGGACAGGGGTCGGGGCTACACCTTC. Its protein is CASSLRDRGRGYTF.

This clone was seen just once. CDR3 protein: CASSDPAGAGEKLFF. The CDR3 nucleotides are TGTGCCAGTAGTGACCCGGCAGGGGCGGGTGAAAAACTGTTTTTT. This chain connects TRBV19 to TRBJ1-4; D is perhaps TRBD1 (6 bases). Trimming stripped 5 bases from V and 7 bases from J, with 17 bases between. This CDR3 has 15 amino acids. The germline CDR1 and CDR2 sequences are LNHDA and SQIVND (reference sequence).

This chain links TRBV10-3 with TRBJ1-6; tentative D call: TRBD1 (6 bases). V shed 4 bases and J shed 8 bases, with 18 bases lying between them. The CDR3 has 16 amino acids. Germline V gene sequence: CDR1 ENHRY, CDR2 SYGVKD. This CDR3 is CAISAKPGGRDSPLHF. CDR3 nucleotide sequence: TGTGCCATCAGTGCTAAGCCGGGGGGGCGGGATTCACCCCTCCACTTT.

The V gene is TRBV19, the J gene TRBJ1-1, with 7 bases lining up with TRBD1. This CDR3 comprises 13 residues. The germline V gene has CDR1 LNHDA and CDR2 SQIVND (reference sequence). Trimming cost V 4 bases and J 11 bases; bases outside gene matches: 10. The CDR3: CASSKREGATAFF. CDR3 DNA: TGTGCCAGTAGTAAGCGAGAGGGGGCTACGGCTTTCTTT.

This clone was detected only once. The chain carries TRBV7-9 and TRBJ2-1; 12 bases map to TRBD2. Unmatched junction bases numbered 10, after V lost 5 bases and J lost 8 bases. The CDR3 is 16 residues long. Germline assignment: CDR1 SEHNR and CDR2 FQNEAQ (reference sequence). The CDR3 spells CASSGPSGGARDEQFF. CDR3 bases: TGTGCCAGCAGCGGCCCTAGCGGGGGGGCCCGGGATGAGCAGTTCTTC.

This sequence joins TRBV11-2 and TRBJ1-1; maybe TRBD1 (5 bases). Trimming stripped 4 bases from V and 1 base from J, with 19 bases between. Germline lookup yields CDR1 SGHAT and CDR2 FQNNGV. This CDR3 contains 17 residues. CDR3 DNA sequence: TGTGCCAGCAGCTCAACCCCCCCAGGGTTGGGGAACACTGAAGCTTTCTTT. Protein sequence: CASSSTPPGLGNTEAFF.

This chain joins TRBV9 and TRBJ1-4; D might be TRBD1 (5 bases). Trimming removed 2 bases from V and 6 bases from J, with 8 bases in between. The CDR3 has 13 residues. CDR1 SGDLS and CDR2 YYNGEE come from the germline V gene. The CDR3 region has the DNA TGTGCCAGCAGCGTGGGACTCGATGAAAAACTGTTTTTT. Protein product: CASSVGLDEKLFF.

The chain joins TRBV7-8 to TRBJ2-2; 9 bases fit TRBD2. Germline V gene sequence: CDR1 SGHVS, CDR2 FQNEAQ. This CDR3 has 19 amino acids. Unmatched junction bases numbered 15, after V lost 2 bases and J lost 5 bases. CDR3 region: CASSLIGSGGHRGTGELFF. Here the CDR3 DNA reads TGTGCCAGCAGCTTAATCGGTAGCGGGGGCCACCGAGGAACCGGGGAGCTGTTTTTT.

The CDR3 nucleotides read TGTGCCAGCGAGACCTCGGACTTTTCTTACAATGAGCAGTTCTTC. This encodes CASETSDFSYNEQFF. The genes are TRBV19 and TRBJ2-1; tentatively, D is TRBD2 (5 bases). CDR3 length equals 15 residues. The V gene lost 9 bases and the J gene lost 4 bases, with 19 bases spanning the gap. The germline gives CDR1 LNHDA, CDR2 SQIVND (reference sequence).

This chain uses TRBV2 with TRBJ2-5; TRBD2 agrees at 14 bases. J gave up 3 bases and V 4 bases, and 10 bases lay outside the gene matches. The CDR3 is 18 amino acids. CDR1 and CDR2 (germline): SNHLY, FYNNEI. In nucleotides, the CDR3 is TGTGCCAGCAGTGCCTCCGTTCCGGGACTAGCGGGGGAAGAGACCCAGTACTTC. Translated: CASSASVPGLAGEETQYF.

A few counts support this clone. In nucleotides, the CDR3 is TGTGCCTGTCGGACAAGCTCCTACAATGAGCAGTTCTTC. Its protein product is CACRTSSYNEQFF. The chain recombines TRBV30 with TRBJ2-1; D is possibly TRBD1 (5 bases). The germline gives CDR1 GTSNPN, CDR2 SVGIG (reference sequence). Trimming stripped 6 bases from V and 0 bases from J, with 9 bases between. The CDR3 consists of 13 residues.

This chain links TRBV9 with TRBJ2-2; D is unclear. V was cut by 2 bases and J by 5 bases, with 10 bases left in between. This CDR3 has 14 residues. Germline V CDR1 and CDR2: SGDLS, YYNGEE. In DNA form, the CDR3 reads TGTGCCAGCAGCGTTGGGTTGAGGACCGGGGAGCTGTTTTTT. Translation gives CASSVGLRTGELFF.

V is TRBV28 and J is TRBJ1-6; the D is unclear. The CDR3 runs 13 residues. V lost 6 bases, J lost 9 bases, and 12 bases lay in between. Germline V gives CDR1 MDHEN, CDR2 SYDVKM. Here the CDR3 DNA reads TGTGCCAGCAGATTCGGGGTGGGTTCACCCCTCCACTTT. This codes for CASRFGVGSPLHF.

For this clone: The junction departs from germline at one end; a sequencing error may be responsible. The chain uses TRBV7-9 and TRBJ1-1; 8 bases are a match to TRBD1. Germline V gene sequence: CDR1 SEHNR, CDR2 FQNEAQ (reference sequence). The CDR3 is made up of 14 amino acids. DNA for the CDR3: TGTTCCAGCAGCTTCACAGGGGGGAACACTGAAGCTTTCTTT. Its protein product is CSSSFTGGNTEAFF.

J is TRBJ2-3 and V is TRBV10-1, with 8 nucleotides matching TRBD1. V lost 6 bases, J lost 6 bases, and 8 bases stayed unmatched. Germline values: CDR1 WNHNN, CDR2 SYGVQD (reference sequence). The CDR3 totals 14 residues. The CDR3 protein is CASREGQGWDTQYF. Written as DNA, the CDR3 is TGCGCCAGCAGGGAAGGACAGGGCTGGGATACGCAGTATTTT.

This sequence joins TRBV30 and TRBJ1-2; no definite D call. The CDR3 consists of 14 residues. Germline V gene lookup returns CDR1 GTSNPN and CDR2 SVGIG (reference sequence). V was clipped by 5 bases and J by 4 bases, with 17 bases between them. CDR3 region: CAWVPLRRTYGYTF. The CDR3 DNA reads TGTGCCTGGGTCCCGCTTAGGAGGACCTATGGCTACACCTTC.

This chain connects TRBV29-1 to TRBJ1-1; 8 nucleotides agree with TRBD1. The CDR3 covers 10 residues. CDR1 is SQVTM and CDR2 is ANQGSEA in the germline V gene. Germline trimming cut 6 bases from V and 10 bases from J; bases unmatched to any gene: 4. This CDR3 reads CSVRTGRAFF. CDR3 DNA sequence: TGCAGCGTCCGGACAGGGAGAGCTTTCTTT.

The CDR3 DNA reads as TGTGCCTGGAGTGTACCCCCCGCGGGGGTAGGGAACACCGGGGAGCTGTTTTTT. Protein product: CAWSVPPAGVGNTGELFF. This chain links TRBV30 with TRBJ2-2; 7 bases line up with TRBD2. Trimming at V came to 0 bases and at J to 1 base, leaving 11 bases not matched to a gene. The CDR3 extends over 18 amino acids. Germline V CDR1 and CDR2: GTSNPN, SVGIG (reference sequence).